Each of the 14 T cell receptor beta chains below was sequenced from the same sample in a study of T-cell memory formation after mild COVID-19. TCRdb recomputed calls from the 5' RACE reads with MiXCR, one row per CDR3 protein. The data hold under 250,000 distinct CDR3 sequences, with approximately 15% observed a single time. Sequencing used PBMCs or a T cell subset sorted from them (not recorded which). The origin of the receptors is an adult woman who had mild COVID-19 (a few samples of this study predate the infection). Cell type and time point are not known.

The CDR3, as DNA: TGTGCCAGCAGCCAAACGCAGGGGGCCAATGAGCAGTTCTTC. It translates to CASSQTQGANEQFF. The chain is built from TRBV3-2 and TRBJ2-1; the table's D gene call, TRBD1, was not cross checked with the DNA. TRBV3-2 is an annotated pseudogene. The CDR3 has 14 amino acids.

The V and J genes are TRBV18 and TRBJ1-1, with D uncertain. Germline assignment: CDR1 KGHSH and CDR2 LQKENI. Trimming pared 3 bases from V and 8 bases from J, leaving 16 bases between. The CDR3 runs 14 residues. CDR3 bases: TGTGCCAGCTCACCCACTGAGTTGCCAGGCGAAGCTTTCTTT. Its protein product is CASSPTELPGEAFF.

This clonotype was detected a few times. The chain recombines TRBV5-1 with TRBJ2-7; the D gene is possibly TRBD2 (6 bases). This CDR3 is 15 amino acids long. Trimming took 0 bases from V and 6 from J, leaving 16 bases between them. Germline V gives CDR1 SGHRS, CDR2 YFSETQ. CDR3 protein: CASSLVGQGAGEQYF. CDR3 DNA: TGCGCCAGCAGCTTGGTAGGCCAGGGAGCGGGCGAGCAGTACTTC.

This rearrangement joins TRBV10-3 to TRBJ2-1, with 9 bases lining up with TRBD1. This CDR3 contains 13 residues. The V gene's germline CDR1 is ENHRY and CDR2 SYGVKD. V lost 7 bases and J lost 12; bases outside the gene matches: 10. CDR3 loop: CAITGQGMSPQFF. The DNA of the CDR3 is TGTGCCATCACGGGACAGGGCATGTCCCCGCAGTTCTTC.

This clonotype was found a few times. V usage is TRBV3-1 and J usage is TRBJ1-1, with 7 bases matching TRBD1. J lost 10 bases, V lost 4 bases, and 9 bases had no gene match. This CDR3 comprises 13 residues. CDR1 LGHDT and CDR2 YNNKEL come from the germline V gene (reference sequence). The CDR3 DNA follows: TGTGCCAGCAGCCCAGGACAGGACTTGGCAGCTTTCTTT. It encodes CASSPGQDLAAFF.

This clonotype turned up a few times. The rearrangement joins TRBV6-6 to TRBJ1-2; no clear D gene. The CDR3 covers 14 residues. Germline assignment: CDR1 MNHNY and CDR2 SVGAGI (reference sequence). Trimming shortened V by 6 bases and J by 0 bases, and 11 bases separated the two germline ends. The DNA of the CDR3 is TGTGCCAGCAGGGCACAACATTCTAACTATGGCTACACCTTC. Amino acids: CASRAQHSNYGYTF.

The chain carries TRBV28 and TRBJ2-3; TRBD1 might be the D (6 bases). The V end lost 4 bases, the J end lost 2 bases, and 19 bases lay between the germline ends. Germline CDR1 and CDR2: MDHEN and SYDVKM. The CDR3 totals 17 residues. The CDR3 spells CASSSKGQGFFTDTQYF. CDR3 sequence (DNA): TGTGCCAGCAGTTCAAAGGGCCAGGGGTTTTTCACAGATACGCAGTATTTT.

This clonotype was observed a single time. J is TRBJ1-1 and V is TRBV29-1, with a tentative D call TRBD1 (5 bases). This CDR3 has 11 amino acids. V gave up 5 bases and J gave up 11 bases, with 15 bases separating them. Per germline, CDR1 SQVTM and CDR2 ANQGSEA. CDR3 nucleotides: TGCAGCGTTCAAGGGGAGTTACGCGCTTTCTTT. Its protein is CSVQGELRAFF.

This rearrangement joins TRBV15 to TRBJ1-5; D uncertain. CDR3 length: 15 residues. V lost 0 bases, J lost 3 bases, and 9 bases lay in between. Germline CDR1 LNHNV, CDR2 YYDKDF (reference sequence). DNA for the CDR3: TGTGCCACCAGCAGAGACCCGGGCGCCAATCAGCCCCAGCATTTT. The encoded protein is CATSRDPGANQPQHF.

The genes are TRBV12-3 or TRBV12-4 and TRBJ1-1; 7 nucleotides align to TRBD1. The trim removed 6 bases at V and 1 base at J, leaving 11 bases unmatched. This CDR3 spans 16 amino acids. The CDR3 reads CASRPHRGLGNTEAFF. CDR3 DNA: TGTGCCAGCAGGCCCCACAGGGGCTTGGGGAACACTGAAGCTTTCTTT.

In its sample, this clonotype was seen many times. Here the CDR3 DNA reads TGCGCCAGCAGCTTGTCCGCAGATACGCAGTATTTT. Translated: CASSLSADTQYF. The rearrangement joins TRBV5-1 to TRBJ2-3; the D is unclear. The germline V gene has CDR1 SGHRS and CDR2 YFSETQ. The CDR3 runs to 12 residues. V was trimmed by 1 base and J by 4 bases, leaving 4 bases between them.

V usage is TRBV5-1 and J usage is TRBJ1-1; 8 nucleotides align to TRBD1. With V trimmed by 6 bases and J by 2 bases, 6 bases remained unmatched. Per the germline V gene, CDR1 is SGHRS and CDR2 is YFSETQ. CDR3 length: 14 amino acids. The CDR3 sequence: CASTLTGVNTEAFF. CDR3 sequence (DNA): TGCGCCAGCACTTTGACAGGGGTTAACACTGAAGCTTTCTTT. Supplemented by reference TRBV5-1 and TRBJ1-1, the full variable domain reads KAGVTQTPRYLIKTRGQQVTLSCSPISGHRSVSWYQQTPGQGLQFLFEYFSETQRNKGNFPGRFSGRQFSNSRSEMNVSTLELGDSALYLCASTLTGVNTEAFFGQGTRLTVV.

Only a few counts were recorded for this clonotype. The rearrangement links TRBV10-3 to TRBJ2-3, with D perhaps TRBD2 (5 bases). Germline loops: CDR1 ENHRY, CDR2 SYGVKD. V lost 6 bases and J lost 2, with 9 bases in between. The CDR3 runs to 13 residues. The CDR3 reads CAIRDSITDTQYF. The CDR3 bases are TGTGCCATCAGGGACTCGATCACAGATACGCAGTATTTT.

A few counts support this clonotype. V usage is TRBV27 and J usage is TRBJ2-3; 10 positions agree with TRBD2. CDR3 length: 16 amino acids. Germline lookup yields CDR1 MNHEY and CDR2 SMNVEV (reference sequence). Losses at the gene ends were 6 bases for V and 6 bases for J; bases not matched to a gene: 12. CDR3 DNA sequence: TGTGCCAGCAGCTTCGCTAGCGGGGGCACCGGGGATACGCAGTATTTT. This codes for CASSFASGGTGDTQYF.